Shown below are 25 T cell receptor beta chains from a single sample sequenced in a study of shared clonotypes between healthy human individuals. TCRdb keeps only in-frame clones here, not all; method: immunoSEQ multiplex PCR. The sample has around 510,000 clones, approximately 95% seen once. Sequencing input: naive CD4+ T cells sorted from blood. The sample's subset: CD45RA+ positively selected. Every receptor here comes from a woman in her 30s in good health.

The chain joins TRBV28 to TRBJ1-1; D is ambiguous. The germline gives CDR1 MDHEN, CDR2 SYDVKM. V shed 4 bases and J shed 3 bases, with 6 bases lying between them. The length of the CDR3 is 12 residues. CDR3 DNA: TGTGCCAGCAGTTATGAGGACACTGAAGCTTTCTTT. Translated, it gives CASSYEDTEAFF.

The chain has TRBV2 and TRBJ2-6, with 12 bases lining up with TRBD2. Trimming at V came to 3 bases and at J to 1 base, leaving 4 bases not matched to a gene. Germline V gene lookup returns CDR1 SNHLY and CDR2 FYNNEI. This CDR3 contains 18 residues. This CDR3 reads CASSDYGTSGSGANVLTF. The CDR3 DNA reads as TGTGCCAGCAGTGACTACGGGACTAGCGGGTCTGGGGCCAACGTCCTGACTTTC.

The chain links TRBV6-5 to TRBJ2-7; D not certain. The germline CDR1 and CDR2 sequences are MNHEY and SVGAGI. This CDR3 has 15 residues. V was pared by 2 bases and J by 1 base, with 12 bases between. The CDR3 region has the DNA TGTGCCAGCAGTTACACCGGTGCTCCTTCCTACGAGCAGTACTTC. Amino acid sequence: CASSYTGAPSYEQYF.

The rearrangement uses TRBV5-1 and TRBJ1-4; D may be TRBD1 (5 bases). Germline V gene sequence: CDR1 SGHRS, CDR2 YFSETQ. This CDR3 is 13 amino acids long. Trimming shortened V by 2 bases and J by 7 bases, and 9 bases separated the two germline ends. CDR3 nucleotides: TGCGCCAGCAGCTTCGGGGGAGGTGAAAAACTGTTTTTT. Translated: CASSFGGGEKLFF.

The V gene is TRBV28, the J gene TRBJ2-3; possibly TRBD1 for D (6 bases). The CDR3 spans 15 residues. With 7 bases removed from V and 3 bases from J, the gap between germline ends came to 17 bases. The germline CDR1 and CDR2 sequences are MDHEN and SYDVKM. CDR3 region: CASTRPGRGTDTQYF. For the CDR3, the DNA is TGTGCCAGCACCCGTCCTGGCAGGGGAACAGATACGCAGTATTTT. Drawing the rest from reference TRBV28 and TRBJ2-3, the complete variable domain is DVKVTQSSRYLVKRTGEKVFLECVQDMDHENMFWYRQDPGLGLRLIYFSYDVKMKEKGDIPEGYSVSREKKERFSLILESASTNQTSMYLCASTRPGRGTDTQYFGPGTRLTVL.

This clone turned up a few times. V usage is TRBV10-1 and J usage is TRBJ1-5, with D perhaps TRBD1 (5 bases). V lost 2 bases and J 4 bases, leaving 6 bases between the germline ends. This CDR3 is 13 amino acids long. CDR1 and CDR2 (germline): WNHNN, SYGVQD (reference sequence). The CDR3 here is CASSEGGNQPQHF. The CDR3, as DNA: TGCGCCAGCAGTGAGGGGGGGAATCAGCCCCAGCATTTT.

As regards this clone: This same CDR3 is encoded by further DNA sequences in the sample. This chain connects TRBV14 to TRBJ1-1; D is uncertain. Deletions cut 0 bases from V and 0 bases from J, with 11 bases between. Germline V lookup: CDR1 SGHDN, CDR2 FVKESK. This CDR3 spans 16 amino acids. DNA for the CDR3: TGTGCCAGCAGCCAAGATCTTGGGAGAATGAACACTGAAGCTTTCTTT. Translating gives CASSQDLGRMNTEAFF.

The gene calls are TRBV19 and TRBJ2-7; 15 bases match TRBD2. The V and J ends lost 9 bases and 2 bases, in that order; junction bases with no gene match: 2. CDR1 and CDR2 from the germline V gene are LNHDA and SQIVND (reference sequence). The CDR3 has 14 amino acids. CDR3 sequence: CASRTSGRAYEQYF. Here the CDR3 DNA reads TGTGCCAGCAGGACTAGCGGGAGGGCCTACGAGCAGTACTTC.

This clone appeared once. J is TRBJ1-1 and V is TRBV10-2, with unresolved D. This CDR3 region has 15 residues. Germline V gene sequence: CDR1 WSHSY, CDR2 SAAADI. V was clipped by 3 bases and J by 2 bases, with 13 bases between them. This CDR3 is CASSDPGNTNTEAFF. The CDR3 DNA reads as TGCGCCAGCAGTGATCCGGGAAACACTAACACTGAAGCTTTCTTT.

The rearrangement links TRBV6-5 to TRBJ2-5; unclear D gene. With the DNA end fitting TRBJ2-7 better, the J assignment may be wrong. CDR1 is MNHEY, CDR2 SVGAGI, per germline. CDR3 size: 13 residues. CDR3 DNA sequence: TGTGCCAGCAGTTATGCCGGGTCCTACGAGCAGTACTTC. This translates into CASSYAGSYEQYF.

CDR3 bases: TGCGCCAGCAGCTTGGGGTTGGGCGGAGACTATGGCTACACCTTC. Protein sequence: CASSLGLGGDYGYTF. This chain links TRBV5-1 with TRBJ1-2; the D is unclear. The CDR3 sequence is 15 residues long. Trimming stripped 0 bases from V and 3 bases from J, with 12 bases between. Germline loops: CDR1 SGHRS, CDR2 YFSETQ.

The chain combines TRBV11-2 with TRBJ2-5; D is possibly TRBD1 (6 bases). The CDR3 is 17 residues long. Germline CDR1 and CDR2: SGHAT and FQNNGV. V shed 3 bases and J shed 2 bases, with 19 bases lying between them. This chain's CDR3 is CASSLVRTVLLQETQYF. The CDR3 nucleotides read TGTGCCAGCAGCTTGGTAAGGACAGTTCTACTACAAGAGACCCAGTACTTC.

This CDR3 is CASSLRSSRFTDTQYF. The CDR3 region has the DNA TGTGCCAGCAGCTTAAGATCTTCGAGATTCACAGATACGCAGTATTTT. The chain links TRBV7-3 to TRBJ2-3; D remains ambiguous. Trimming took off 1 base at V and 2 bases at J, with 13 bases between the two ends. The germline V gene encodes CDR1 SGHTA and CDR2 FQGTGA. The CDR3 contains 16 residues. Using reference TRBV7-3 and TRBJ2-3 for the parts outside the CDR3, the full variable domain is GAGVSQTPSNKVTEKGKYVELRCDPISGHTALYWYRQSLGQGPEFLIYFQGTGAADDSGLPNDRFFAVRPEGSVSTLKIQRTERGDSAVYLCASSLRSSRFTDTQYFGPGTRLTVL.

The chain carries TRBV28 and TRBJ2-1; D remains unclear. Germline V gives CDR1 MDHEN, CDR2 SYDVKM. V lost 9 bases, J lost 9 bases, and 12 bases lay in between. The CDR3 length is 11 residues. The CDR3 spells CASNIETEQFF. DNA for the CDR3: TGTGCCAGTAACATAGAGACTGAGCAGTTCTTC.

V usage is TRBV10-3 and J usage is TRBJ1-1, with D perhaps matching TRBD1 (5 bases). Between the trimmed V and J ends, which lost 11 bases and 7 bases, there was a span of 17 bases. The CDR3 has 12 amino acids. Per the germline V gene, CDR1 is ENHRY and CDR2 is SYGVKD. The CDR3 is CASRGGTLEAFF. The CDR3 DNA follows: TGTGCCTCGCGGGGCGGGACTCTTGAAGCTTTCTTT.

Here the CDR3 reads CASSLDGTAFVGIYEQYF. The CDR3 DNA reads TGCGCCAGCAGCTTGGATGGGACCGCTTTCGTAGGCATATACGAGCAGTACTTC. The J gene is TRBJ2-7, the V gene TRBV5-1; D tentatively reads TRBD1 or TRBD2 (5 bases each). CDR1 is SGHRS and CDR2 is YFSETQ in the germline V gene. This CDR3 is built from 18 residues. The V end was cut by 0 bases, the J end by 4 bases, with 23 bases between.

CDR3 sequence: CASSLSSAGSIHEQYF. The CDR3 nucleotides read TGTGCCAGCAGTTTATCTTCAGCGGGGAGCATCCACGAGCAGTACTTC. V gene TRBV28 combines with J gene TRBJ2-7, with 7 nucleotides matching TRBD2. V gave up 1 base and J gave up 5 bases; unmatched junction bases: 11. The germline V gene has CDR1 MDHEN and CDR2 SYDVKM. The CDR3 contains 16 residues.

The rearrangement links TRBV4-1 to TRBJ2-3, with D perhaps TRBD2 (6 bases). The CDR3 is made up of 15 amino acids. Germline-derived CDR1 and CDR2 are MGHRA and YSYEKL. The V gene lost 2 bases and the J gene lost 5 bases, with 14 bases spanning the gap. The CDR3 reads CASSQTRGNGDTQYF. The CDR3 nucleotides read TGCGCCAGCAGCCAAACTCGGGGGAATGGAGATACGCAGTATTTT.

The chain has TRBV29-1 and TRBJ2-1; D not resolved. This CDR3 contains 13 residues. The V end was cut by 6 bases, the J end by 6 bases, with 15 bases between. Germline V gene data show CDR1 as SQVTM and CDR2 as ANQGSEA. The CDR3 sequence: CSVATVPLNEQFF. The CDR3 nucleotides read TGCAGCGTGGCGACGGTCCCCCTCAATGAGCAGTTCTTC.

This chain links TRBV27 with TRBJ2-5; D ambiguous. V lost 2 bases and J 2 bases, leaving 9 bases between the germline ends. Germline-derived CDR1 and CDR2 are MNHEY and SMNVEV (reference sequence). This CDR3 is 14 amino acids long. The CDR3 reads CASSLRSIQETQYF. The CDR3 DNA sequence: TGTGCCAGCAGTTTAAGGAGTATACAAGAGACCCAGTACTTC.

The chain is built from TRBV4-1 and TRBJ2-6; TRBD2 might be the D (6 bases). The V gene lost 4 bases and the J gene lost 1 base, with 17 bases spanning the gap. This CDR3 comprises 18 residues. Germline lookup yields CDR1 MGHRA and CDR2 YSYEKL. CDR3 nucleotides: TGCGCCAGCAGCCTCCCGCCAGGGACTGAATCTGGGGCCAACGTCCTGACTTTC. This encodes CASSLPPGTESGANVLTF.

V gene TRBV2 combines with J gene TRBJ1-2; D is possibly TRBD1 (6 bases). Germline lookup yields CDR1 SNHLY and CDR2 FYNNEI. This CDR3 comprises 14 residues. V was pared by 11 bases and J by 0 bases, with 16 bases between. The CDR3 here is CAGRMTGANYGYTF. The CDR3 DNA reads TGTGCCGGAAGAATGACAGGAGCTAACTATGGCTACACCTTC.

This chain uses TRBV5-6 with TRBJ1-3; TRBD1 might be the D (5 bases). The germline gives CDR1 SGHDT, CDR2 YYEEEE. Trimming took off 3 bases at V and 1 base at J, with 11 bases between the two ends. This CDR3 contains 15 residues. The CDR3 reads CASSSYPGSGNTIYF. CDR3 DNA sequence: TGTGCCAGCAGCTCCTACCCAGGGTCTGGAAACACCATATATTTT.

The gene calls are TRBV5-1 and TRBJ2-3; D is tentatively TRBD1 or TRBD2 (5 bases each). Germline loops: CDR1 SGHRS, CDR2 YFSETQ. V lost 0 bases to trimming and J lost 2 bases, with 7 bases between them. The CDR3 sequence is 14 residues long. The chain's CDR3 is CASSLDGTTDTQYF. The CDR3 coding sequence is TGCGCCAGCAGCTTGGATGGGACCACAGATACGCAGTATTTT.

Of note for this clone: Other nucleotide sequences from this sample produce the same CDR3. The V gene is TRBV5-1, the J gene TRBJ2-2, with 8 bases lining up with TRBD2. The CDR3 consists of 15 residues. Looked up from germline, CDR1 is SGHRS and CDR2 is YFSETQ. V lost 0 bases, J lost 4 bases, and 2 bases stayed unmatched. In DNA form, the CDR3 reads TGCGCCAGCAGCTTGGGCGCGGGAGGCACCGGGGAGCTGTTTTTT. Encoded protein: CASSLGAGGTGELFF.